Below, one T cell receptor beta chain is given with its context. Its specificity is unknown. Sequencing was performed with immunoSEQ multiplex PCR; in TCRdb, only in-frame clones are kept and a portion is missing. Of over 80,000 clones detected, around four fifths appear once; the ten largest clones hold 1.1%. Antigen-specific CD4+ T cells were first expanded with viral peptide pools by the ViraFEST assay and only then sequenced. The culture ran for approximately 10 days, and then CD4+ T cells were isolated. Participants completed two doses of the BNT162b2 or mRNA-1273 vaccine. After approximately 2 million PBMC were placed in each well, they were cultured with approximately 10 IU/ml IL-2 and roughly 10 ug/ml peptides. Each culture had half its medium swapped for IL-2 medium on days 3 and 7. These data belong to a study of vaccination effects on CD4 cells after COVID-19. The overall study: Samples collected post-vaccine were obtained a median of 72 days after the second dose. Findings and caveats of the study: Marked clonal contraction was seen in infection- and vaccine-induced clones late after vaccination.

The V gene's germline CDR1 is MRHNA and CDR2 SNTAGT. The CDR3 is 13 amino acids. Trimming pared 5 bases from V and 2 bases from J, leaving 9 bases between. This TCR came from a human donor who received a COVID-19 vaccine. Material: CD4+ T cells from PBMCs cultured with HCoV-OC43 spike peptides, obtained after COVID-19 vaccination. Stated subset: HCoV-OC43 spike overlapping peptide pool stimulation. The chain uses TRBV6-4 and TRBJ2-5, with D unclear. The CDR3 spells CASSRQLQETQYF. As DNA, the CDR3 is TGTGCCAGCAGTCGTCAGCTTCAAGAGACCCAGTACTTC.